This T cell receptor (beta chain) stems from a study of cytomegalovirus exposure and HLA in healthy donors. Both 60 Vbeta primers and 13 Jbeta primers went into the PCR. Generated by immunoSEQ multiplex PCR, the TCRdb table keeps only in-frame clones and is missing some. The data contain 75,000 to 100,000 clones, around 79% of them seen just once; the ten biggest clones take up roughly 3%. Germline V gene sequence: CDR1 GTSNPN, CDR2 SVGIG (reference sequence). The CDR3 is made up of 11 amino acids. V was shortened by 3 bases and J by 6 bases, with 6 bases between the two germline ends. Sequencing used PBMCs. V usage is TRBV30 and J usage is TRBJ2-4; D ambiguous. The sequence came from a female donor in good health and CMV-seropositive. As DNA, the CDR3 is TGTGCCTGGAGCTATGGAAACATTCAGTACTTC. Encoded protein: CAWSYGNIQYF.